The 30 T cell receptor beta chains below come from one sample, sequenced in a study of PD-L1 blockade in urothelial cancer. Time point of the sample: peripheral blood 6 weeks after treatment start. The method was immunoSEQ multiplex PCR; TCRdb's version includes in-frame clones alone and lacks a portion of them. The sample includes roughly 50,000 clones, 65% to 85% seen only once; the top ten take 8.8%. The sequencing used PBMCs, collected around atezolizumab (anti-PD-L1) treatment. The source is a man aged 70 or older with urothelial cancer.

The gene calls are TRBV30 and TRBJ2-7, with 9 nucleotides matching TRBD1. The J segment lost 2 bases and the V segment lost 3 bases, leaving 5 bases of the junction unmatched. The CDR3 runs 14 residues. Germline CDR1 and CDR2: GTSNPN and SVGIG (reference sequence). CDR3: CAWRAGTGTYEQYF. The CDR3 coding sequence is TGTGCCTGGAGGGCGGGGACAGGGACCTACGAGCAGTACTTC.

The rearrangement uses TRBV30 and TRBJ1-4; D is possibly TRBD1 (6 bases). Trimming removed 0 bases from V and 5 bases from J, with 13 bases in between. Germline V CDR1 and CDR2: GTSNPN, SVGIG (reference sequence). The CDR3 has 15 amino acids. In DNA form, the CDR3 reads TGTGCCTGGAGTGTATTAGGACAGACGAATGAAAAACTGTTTTTT. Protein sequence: CAWSVLGQTNEKLFF.

The CDR3 reads CAISGQGEYNEQFF. In DNA form, the CDR3 reads TGTGCCATCAGTGGACAGGGGGAATACAATGAGCAGTTCTTC. The chain joins TRBV10-3 to TRBJ2-1; 9 bases are shared with TRBD1. The CDR3 spans 14 residues. V shed 4 bases and J 4 bases; nucleotides not matched to a gene: 2. The germline V gene has CDR1 ENHRY and CDR2 SYGVKD.

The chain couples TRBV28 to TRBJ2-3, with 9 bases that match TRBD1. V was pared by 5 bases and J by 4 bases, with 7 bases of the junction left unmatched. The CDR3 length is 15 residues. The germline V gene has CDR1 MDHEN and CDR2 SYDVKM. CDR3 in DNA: TGTGCCAGCAGTCGTTGGGGGACAGGGCCAGATACGCAGTATTTT. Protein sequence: CASSRWGTGPDTQYF. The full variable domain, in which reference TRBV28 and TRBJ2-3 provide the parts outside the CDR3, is DVKVTQSSRYLVKRTGEKVFLECVQDMDHENMFWYRQDPGLGLRLIYFSYDVKMKEKGDIPEGYSVSREKKERFSLILESASTNQTSMYLCASSRWGTGPDTQYFGPGTRLTVL.

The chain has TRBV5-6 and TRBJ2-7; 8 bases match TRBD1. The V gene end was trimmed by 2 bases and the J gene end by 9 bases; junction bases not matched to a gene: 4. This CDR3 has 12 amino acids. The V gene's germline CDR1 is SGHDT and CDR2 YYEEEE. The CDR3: CASSLSDRGQYF. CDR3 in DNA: TGTGCCAGCAGCTTAAGTGACAGGGGGCAGTACTTC.

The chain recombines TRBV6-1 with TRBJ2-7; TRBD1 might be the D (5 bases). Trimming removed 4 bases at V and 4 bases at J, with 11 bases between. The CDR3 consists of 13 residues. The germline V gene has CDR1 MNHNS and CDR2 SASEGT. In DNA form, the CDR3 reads TGTGCCAGCAGTGTTCAGGGATCATACGAGCAGTACTTC. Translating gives CASSVQGSYEQYF.

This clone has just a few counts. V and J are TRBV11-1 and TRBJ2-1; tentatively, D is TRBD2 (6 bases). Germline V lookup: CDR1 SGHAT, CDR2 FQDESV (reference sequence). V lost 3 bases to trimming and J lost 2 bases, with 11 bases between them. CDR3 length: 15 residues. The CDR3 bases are TGTGCCAGCAGCTTTATCTCTAGCGCCTACAATGAGCAGTTCTTC. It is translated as CASSFISSAYNEQFF.

The CDR3 DNA reads as TGTGCCAGCAGTGAGTGGGGGCGGAACACCGGGGAGCTGTTTTTT. It specifies CASSEWGRNTGELFF. The J gene is TRBJ2-2, the V gene TRBV6-1; possible D gene TRBD1, 6 bases. Germline V lookup: CDR1 MNHNS, CDR2 SASEGT. The length of the CDR3 is 15 residues. With 3 bases removed from V and 1 base from J, the gap between germline ends came to 9 bases.

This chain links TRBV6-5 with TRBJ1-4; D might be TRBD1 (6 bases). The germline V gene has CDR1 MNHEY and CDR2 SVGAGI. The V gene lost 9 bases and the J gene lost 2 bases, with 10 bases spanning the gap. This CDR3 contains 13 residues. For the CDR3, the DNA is TGTGCCAGTAGGACAGCCACTAATGAAAAACTGTTTTTT. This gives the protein CASRTATNEKLFF.

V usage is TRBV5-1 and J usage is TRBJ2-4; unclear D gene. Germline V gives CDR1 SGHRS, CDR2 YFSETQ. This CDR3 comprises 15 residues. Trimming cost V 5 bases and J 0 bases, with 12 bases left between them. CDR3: CASSGSYQAKNIQYF. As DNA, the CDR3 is TGCGCCAGCAGTGGTAGTTACCAAGCCAAAAACATTCAGTACTTC.

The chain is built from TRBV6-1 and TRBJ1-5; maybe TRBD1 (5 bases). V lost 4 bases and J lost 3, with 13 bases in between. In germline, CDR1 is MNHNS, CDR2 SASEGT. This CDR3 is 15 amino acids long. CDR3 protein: CASSGARGLNQPQHF. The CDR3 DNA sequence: TGTGCCAGCAGTGGGGCTAGGGGACTCAATCAGCCCCAGCATTTT.

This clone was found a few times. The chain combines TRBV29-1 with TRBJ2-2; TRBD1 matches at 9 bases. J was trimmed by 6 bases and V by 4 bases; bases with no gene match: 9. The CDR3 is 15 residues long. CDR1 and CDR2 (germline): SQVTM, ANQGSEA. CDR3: CSVGSGTGLAGELFF. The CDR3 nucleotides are TGCAGCGTTGGGTCCGGGACAGGGTTGGCCGGGGAGCTGTTTTTT.

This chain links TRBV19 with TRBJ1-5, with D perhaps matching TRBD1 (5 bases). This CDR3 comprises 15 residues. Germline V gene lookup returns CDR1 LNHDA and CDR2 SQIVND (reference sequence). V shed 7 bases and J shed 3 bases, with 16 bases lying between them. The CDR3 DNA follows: TGTGCCAGTAACGGGGGGACGGGGGACAATCAGCCCCAGCATTTT. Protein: CASNGGTGDNQPQHF.

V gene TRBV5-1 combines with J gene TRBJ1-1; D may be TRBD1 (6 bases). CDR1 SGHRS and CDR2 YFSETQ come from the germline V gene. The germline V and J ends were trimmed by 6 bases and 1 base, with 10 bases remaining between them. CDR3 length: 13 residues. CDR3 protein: CASNRERNTEAFF. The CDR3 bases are TGCGCCAGCAACAGGGAGAGGAACACTGAAGCTTTCTTT.

CDR3 protein: CASSPGLDRAETQYF. CDR3 in DNA: TGTGCCAGCTCACCAGGACTGGACAGGGCAGAGACCCAGTACTTC. The V gene is TRBV18, the J gene TRBJ2-5; 8 bases line up with TRBD1. The germline gives CDR1 KGHSH, CDR2 LQKENI. The CDR3 has 15 amino acids. Trimming cost V 2 bases and J 4 bases; bases outside gene matches: 6.

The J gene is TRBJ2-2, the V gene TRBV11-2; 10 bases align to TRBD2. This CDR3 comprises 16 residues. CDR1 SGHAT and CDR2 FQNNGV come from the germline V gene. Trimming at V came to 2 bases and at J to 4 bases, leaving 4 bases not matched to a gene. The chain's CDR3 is CASSLNSGRSTGELFF. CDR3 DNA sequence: TGTGCCAGCAGCTTAAATAGCGGGAGGAGCACCGGGGAGCTGTTTTTT.

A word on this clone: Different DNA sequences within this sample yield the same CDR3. The CDR3 loop reads CASSPSGRTDTQYF. CDR3 DNA: TGTGCCAGCTCACCTAGCGGTCGCACAGATACGCAGTATTTT. The chain recombines TRBV18 with TRBJ2-3; maybe TRBD2 (6 bases). The CDR3 contains 14 residues. The germline V gene has CDR1 KGHSH and CDR2 LQKENI. V was clipped by 3 bases and J by 1 base, with 8 bases between them.

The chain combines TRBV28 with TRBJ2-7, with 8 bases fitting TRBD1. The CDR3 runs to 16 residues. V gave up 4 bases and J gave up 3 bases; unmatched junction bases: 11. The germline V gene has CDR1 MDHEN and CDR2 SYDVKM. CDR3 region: CASSSSGTGHSYEQYF. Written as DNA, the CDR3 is TGTGCCAGCAGTTCTTCCGGGACAGGACACAGCTACGAGCAGTACTTC.

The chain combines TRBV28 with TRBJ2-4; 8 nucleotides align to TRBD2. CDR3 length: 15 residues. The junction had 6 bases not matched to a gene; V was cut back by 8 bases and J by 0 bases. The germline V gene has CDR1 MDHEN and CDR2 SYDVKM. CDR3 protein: CASRRGAVAKNIQYF. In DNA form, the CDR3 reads TGTGCCAGCCGGCGGGGGGCTGTAGCCAAAAACATTCAGTACTTC.

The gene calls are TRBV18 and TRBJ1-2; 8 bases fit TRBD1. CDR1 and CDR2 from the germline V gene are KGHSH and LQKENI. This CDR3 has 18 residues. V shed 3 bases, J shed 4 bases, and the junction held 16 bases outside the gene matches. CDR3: CASSPQTWGITGGYGYTF. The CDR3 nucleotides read TGTGCCAGCTCACCTCAAACTTGGGGTATAACAGGGGGCTATGGCTACACCTTC.

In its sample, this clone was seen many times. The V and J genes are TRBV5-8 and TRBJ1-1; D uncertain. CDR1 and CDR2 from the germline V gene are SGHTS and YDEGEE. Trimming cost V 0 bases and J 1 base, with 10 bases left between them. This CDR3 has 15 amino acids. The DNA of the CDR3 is TGTGCCAGCAGCTTGGCGGGAAACTCGAACACTGAAGCTTTCTTT. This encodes CASSLAGNSNTEAFF.

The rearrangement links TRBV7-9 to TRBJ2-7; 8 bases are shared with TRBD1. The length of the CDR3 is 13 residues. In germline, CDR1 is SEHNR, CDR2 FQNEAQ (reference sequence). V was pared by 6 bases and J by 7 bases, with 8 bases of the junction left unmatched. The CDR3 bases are TGTGCCAGCAGGGGACAGGCCTCGGGGGAGCAGTACTTC. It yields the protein CASRGQASGEQYF.

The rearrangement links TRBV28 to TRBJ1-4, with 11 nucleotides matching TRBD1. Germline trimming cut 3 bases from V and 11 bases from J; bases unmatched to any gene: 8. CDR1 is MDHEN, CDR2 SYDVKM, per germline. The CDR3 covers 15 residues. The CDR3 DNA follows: TGTGCCAGCAGTTTGCGGACAGGGGGCGAGGAGAAACTGTTTTTT. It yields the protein CASSLRTGGEEKLFF.

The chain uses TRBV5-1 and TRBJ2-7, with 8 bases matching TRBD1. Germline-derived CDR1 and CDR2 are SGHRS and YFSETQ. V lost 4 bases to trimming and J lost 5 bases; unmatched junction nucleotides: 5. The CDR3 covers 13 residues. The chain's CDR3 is CASSLWTGHEQYF. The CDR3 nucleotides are TGCGCCAGCAGCCTCTGGACAGGGCACGAGCAGTACTTC.

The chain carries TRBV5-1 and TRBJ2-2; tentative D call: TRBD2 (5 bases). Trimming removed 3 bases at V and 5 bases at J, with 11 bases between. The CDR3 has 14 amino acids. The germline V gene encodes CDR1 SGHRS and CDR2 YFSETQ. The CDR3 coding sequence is TGCGCCAGCAGCTCCCGAGGGTCTACCGGGGAGCTGTTTTTT. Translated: CASSSRGSTGELFF. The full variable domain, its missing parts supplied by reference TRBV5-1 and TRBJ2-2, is KAGVTQTPRYLIKTRGQQVTLSCSPISGHRSVSWYQQTPGQGLQFLFEYFSETQRNKGNFPGRFSGRQFSNSRSEMNVSTLELGDSALYLCASSSRGSTGELFFGEGSRLTVL.

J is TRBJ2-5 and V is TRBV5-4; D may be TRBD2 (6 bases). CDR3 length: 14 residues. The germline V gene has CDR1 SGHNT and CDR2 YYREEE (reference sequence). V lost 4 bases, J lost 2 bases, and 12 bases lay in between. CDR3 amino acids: CASSIAGGQETQYF. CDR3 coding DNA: TGTGCCAGCAGCATAGCCGGGGGTCAAGAGACCCAGTACTTC.

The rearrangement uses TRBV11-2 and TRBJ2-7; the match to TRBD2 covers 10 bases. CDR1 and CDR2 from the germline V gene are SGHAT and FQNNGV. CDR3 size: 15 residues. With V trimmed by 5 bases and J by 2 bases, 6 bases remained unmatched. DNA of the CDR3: TGTGCCAGCAGCCAAGGACTAGCGGATACCTACGAGCAGTACTTC. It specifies CASSQGLADTYEQYF.

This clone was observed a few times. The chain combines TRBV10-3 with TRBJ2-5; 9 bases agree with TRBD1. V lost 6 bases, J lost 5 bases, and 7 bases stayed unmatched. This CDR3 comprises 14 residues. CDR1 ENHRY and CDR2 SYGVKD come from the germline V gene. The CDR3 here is CAIRTTGGDETQYF. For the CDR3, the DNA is TGTGCCATCAGGACGACAGGGGGGGACGAGACCCAGTACTTC.

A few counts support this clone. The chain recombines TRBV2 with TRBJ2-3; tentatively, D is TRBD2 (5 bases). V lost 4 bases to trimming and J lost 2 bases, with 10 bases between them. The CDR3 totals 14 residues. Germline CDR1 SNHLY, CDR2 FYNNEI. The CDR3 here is CASSGGLPTDTQYF. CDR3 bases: TGTGCCAGCAGTGGAGGACTTCCCACAGATACGCAGTATTTT.

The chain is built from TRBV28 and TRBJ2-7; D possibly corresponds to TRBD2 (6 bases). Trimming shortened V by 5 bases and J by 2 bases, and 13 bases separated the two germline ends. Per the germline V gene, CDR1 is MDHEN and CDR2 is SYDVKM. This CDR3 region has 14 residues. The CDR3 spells CASSPAGWAYEQYF. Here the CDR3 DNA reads TGTGCCAGCAGTCCAGCGGGTTGGGCCTACGAGCAGTACTTC.